This paragraph covers one T cell receptor (beta chain) sequence. The sample belongs to a study of cytomegalovirus exposure and HLA in healthy donors. V was shortened by 2 bases and J by 2 bases, with 6 bases between the two germline ends. CDR1 is SGHVS and CDR2 is FNYEAQ in the germline V gene. The CDR3 consists of 14 residues. The PCR was carried out with 60 Vbeta primers and 13 Jbeta primers. The repertoire was sequenced with immunoSEQ multiplex PCR; TCRdb's copy has only in-frame clones and lacks some. Of some 200,000 clones listed, around 88% are singletons. The chain employs TRBV7-6 and TRBJ1-4; D remains unclear. Sequenced input: PBMCs. The receptor was isolated from a young woman in good health and CMV-seronegative. The CDR3 region is CASSLSETNEKLFF. The CDR3 DNA reads as TGTGCCAGCAGCTTAAGTGAGACTAATGAAAAACTGTTTTTT. Filled out from reference TRBV7-6 and TRBJ1-4, the complete variable domain reads GAGVSQSPRYKVTKRGQDVALRCDPISGHVSLYWYRQALGQGPEFLTYFNYEAQQDKSGLPNDRFSAERPEGSISTLTIQRTEQRDSAMYRCASSLSETNEKLFFGSGTQLSVL.